The clone carrying this T cell receptor (beta chain) was counted ten times or more. This CDR3 comprises 15 residues. Trimming took 0 bases from V and 2 from J, leaving 9 bases between them. The data belong to a study of molecular identifiers for immune sequencing clone quantification. A single record per CDR3 protein comes from TCRdb applying MiXCR to the PCR reads. The sample yields about 500,000 distinct CDR3 sequences, 20% to 25% seen once. The authors sorted naive CD8 T cells as CD8+CD4-CCR7+CD45RA+. The receptor comes from a human donor in good health. Some libraries in this study had Jurkat cell RNA spiked in. The specimen was naive CD8+ T cells from blood, with Jurkat cell RNA spiked in. The subset was: FACS-sorted CD8+CD4-CCR7+CD45RA+ naive T cells. This sequence joins TRBV12-3 or TRBV12-4 and TRBJ2-3; D unresolved. In nucleotides, the CDR3 is TGTGCCAGCAGTTTAGCGGTCCTCCACACAGATACGCAGTATTTT. The encoded protein is CASSLAVLHTDTQYF.